The 29 T cell receptor beta chains presented below share a single source sample, sequenced in a study of cytomegalovirus exposure and HLA in healthy donors. 13 Jbeta primers and 60 Vbeta primers were used for the PCR. The protocol was immunoSEQ multiplex PCR, while the TCRdb copy is restricted to in-frame clones and leaves out a portion. Seen here are 170,000 or so clones, just under 80% observed once, and the top ten hold less than 15%. Material for sequencing was PBMCs. These receptors were collected from a woman aged 45-65 years in good health and CMV-seropositive.

The chain joins TRBV7-2 to TRBJ2-5, with D tentatively TRBD2 (6 bases). The last part of the DNA fits TRBJ2-7 better; the J call may be wrong. The CDR3 totals 12 residues. Germline V gives CDR1 SGHTA, CDR2 FQGNSA. For the CDR3, the DNA is TGTGCCAGCAGCCGGGGGACCGACGAGCAGTACTTC. It yields the protein CASSRGTDEQYF.

The sample holds a few counts of this clone. This chain links TRBV6-9 with TRBJ2-1; 8 nucleotides agree with TRBD1. CDR1 MNHGY and CDR2 SVAAGI come from the germline V gene. The V segment lost 2 bases and the J segment 4 bases; nucleotides outside the gene matches: 10. The CDR3 has 17 amino acids. The CDR3 region is CASSYPINRGYYNEQFF. The CDR3 nucleotides read TGTGCCAGCAGTTATCCCATTAACAGGGGGTATTACAATGAGCAGTTCTTC.

The chain uses TRBV9 and TRBJ1-3; D perhaps matches TRBD1 (5 bases). Germline V gene data show CDR1 as SGDLS and CDR2 as YYNGEE. The CDR3 consists of 14 residues. V was cut by 4 bases and J by 7 bases, with 15 bases left in between. Here the CDR3 DNA reads TGTGCCAGCAGCCGGGACCGAGCGGGGAACACCATATATTTT. This gives the protein CASSRDRAGNTIYF.

The V and J genes are TRBV5-6 and TRBJ2-7, with a tentative D call TRBD2 (6 bases). The CDR3 is made up of 15 amino acids. In germline, CDR1 is SGHDT, CDR2 YYEEEE. Trimming pared 7 bases from V and 3 bases from J, leaving 20 bases between. As DNA, the CDR3 is TGTGCCAGCCAAAGAGGTCGGAGGGAGATCTACGAGCAGTACTTC. Encoded protein: CASQRGRREIYEQYF.

The CDR3 is CASISGVYGYTF. The CDR3 bases are TGTGCCAGCATCTCAGGGGTCTATGGCTACACCTTC. The V and J genes are TRBV6-5 and TRBJ1-2, with D possibly matching TRBD1 (6 bases). Germline loops: CDR1 MNHEY, CDR2 SVGAGI. This CDR3 is built from 12 residues. V lost 7 bases, J lost 4 bases, and 10 bases lay in between.

This sequence joins TRBV25-1 and TRBJ2-2; unclear D gene. The CDR3 runs 12 residues. Trimming pared 6 bases from V and 7 bases from J, leaving 9 bases between. CDR1 and CDR2 (germline): MGHDK, SYGVNS. CDR3 nucleotides: TGTGCCAGCAGACCCGGTGACGGGGAGCTGTTTTTT. Its protein product is CASRPGDGELFF.

This chain joins TRBV19 and TRBJ2-2; TRBD1 matches 10 bases. Germline loops: CDR1 LNHDA, CDR2 SQIVND (reference sequence). The V gene end was trimmed by 6 bases and the J gene end by 9 bases; junction bases not matched to a gene: 13. This CDR3 has 16 residues. DNA for the CDR3: TGTGCCAGTAGGCATGATCCGGGACAGGGGACCAGGGAGCTGTTTTTT. Translated: CASRHDPGQGTRELFF. The full variable domain, with the rest looked up from reference TRBV19 and TRBJ2-2, is DGGITQSPKYLFRKEGQNVTLSCEQNLNHDAMYWYRQDPGQGLRLIYYSQIVNDFQKGDIAEGYSVSREKKESFPLTVTSAQKNPTAFYLCASRHDPGQGTRELFFGEGSRLTVL.

This chain uses TRBV15 with TRBJ2-5, with TRBD2 matching 8 bases. CDR1 is LNHNV and CDR2 is YYDKDF in the germline V gene (reference sequence). The CDR3 is 15 residues long. The V gene end was trimmed by 0 bases and the J gene end by 9 bases; junction bases not matched to a gene: 9. The CDR3 here is CATSREGRGVVAQYF. The CDR3 DNA follows: TGTGCCACCAGCAGAGAGGGGCGGGGGGTCGTCGCCCAGTACTTC.

This sequence joins TRBV5-6 and TRBJ2-2, with 8 bases identical to TRBD2. The V gene end was trimmed by 4 bases and the J gene end by 6 bases; junction bases not matched to a gene: 8. This CDR3 comprises 15 residues. Germline values: CDR1 SGHDT, CDR2 YYEEEE. The CDR3 here is CASSTGLASSGELFF. The CDR3 region has the DNA TGTGCCAGCAGCACTGGACTAGCATCCTCCGGGGAGCTGTTTTTT.

This rearrangement joins TRBV14 to TRBJ1-2; D ambiguous. V lost 4 bases, J lost 3 bases, and 6 bases lay in between. The CDR3 totals 12 residues. Germline-derived CDR1 and CDR2 are SGHDN and FVKESK. In nucleotides, the CDR3 is TGTGCCAGCAGCCCGACTTACTATGGCTACACCTTC. Its translation: CASSPTYYGYTF. Supplemented by reference TRBV14 and TRBJ1-2, the full variable domain reads EAGVTQFPSHSVIEKGQTVTLRCDPISGHDNLYWYRRVMGKEIKFLLHFVKESKQDESGMPNNRFLAERTGGTYSTLKVQPAELEDSGVYFCASSPTYYGYTFGSGTRLTVV.

This clone was seen a single time. V is TRBV6-1 and J is TRBJ1-5, with D unclear. V lost 4 bases to trimming and J lost 0 bases, with 10 bases between them. Germline CDR1 is MNHNS and CDR2 is SASEGT. This CDR3 spans 15 amino acids. CDR3 nucleotide sequence: TGTGCCAGCAGTGCTGAAAAGCATAGCAATCAGCCCCAGCATTTT. Amino acids: CASSAEKHSNQPQHF.

The chain joins TRBV29-1 to TRBJ1-2, with 8 positions matching TRBD1. V dropped 1 base and J dropped 4; count of bases not matched to a gene: 8. Germline lookup yields CDR1 SQVTM and CDR2 ANQGSEA. The CDR3 length is 15 residues. The CDR3 sequence is CSVEGLRGRGYGYTF. The CDR3 DNA reads as TGCAGCGTTGAAGGACTCAGGGGGCGAGGCTATGGCTACACCTTC.

The chain links TRBV5-6 to TRBJ2-3; TRBD1 aligns across 7 bases. Germline-derived CDR1 and CDR2 are SGHDT and YYEEEE. The CDR3 runs to 16 residues. The trim removed 0 bases at V and 4 bases at J, leaving 8 bases unmatched. CDR3 sequence (DNA): TGTGCCAGCAGCTTGGGGGACAGTCCCTTGTCAGATACGCAGTATTTT. Its protein is CASSLGDSPLSDTQYF.

The V gene is TRBV19, the J gene TRBJ1-1, with 7 bases lining up with TRBD1. The CDR3 runs 14 residues. Losses at the gene ends were 0 bases for V and 2 bases for J; bases not matched to a gene: 0. Germline assignment: CDR1 LNHDA and CDR2 SQIVND (reference sequence). The CDR3 DNA follows: TGTGCCAGTAGTATAGAAGGGGGCAACACTGAAGCTTTCTTT. Amino acids: CASSIEGGNTEAFF.

The rearrangement joins TRBV19 to TRBJ1-4; TRBD1 matches at 9 bases. The CDR3 has 16 amino acids. In germline, CDR1 is LNHDA, CDR2 SQIVND (reference sequence). V was clipped by 5 bases and J by 3 bases; unmatched bases: 7. The chain's CDR3 is CASSPGTGSPNEKLFF. The CDR3 nucleotides read TGTGCCAGTAGTCCTGGGACAGGGTCACCTAATGAAAAACTGTTTTTT.

V usage is TRBV18 and J usage is TRBJ2-1; 9 nucleotides line up with TRBD1. The CDR3 is 17 residues long. Germline V gene data show CDR1 as KGHSH and CDR2 as LQKENI. The V segment lost 0 bases and the J segment 2 bases; nucleotides outside the gene matches: 5. The CDR3 bases are TGTGCCAGCTCACCACCTTCCGGGACAGGGACCTACAATGAGCAGTTCTTC. This translates into CASSPPSGTGTYNEQFF. Filled out from reference TRBV18 and TRBJ2-1, the complete variable domain reads NAGVMQNPRHLVRRRGQEARLRCSPMKGHSHVYWYRQLPEEGLKFMVYLQKENIIDESGMPKERFSAEFPKEGPSILRIQQVVRGDSAAYFCASSPPSGTGTYNEQFFGPGTRLTVL.

The CDR3, as DNA: TGTGCCAGCAGCTTCGTTGGGGGGGTTTTCGAAAAACTGTTTTTT. Protein product: CASSFVGGVFEKLFF. V is TRBV5-8 and J is TRBJ1-4; perhaps TRBD1 as D (5 bases). V shed 2 bases and J shed 8 bases, with 16 bases lying between them. This CDR3 comprises 15 residues. Per germline, CDR1 SGHTS and CDR2 YDEGEE. The entire variable domain, with the rest obtained from reference TRBV5-8 and TRBJ1-4, is as follows: EAGVTQSPTHLIKTRGQQATLRCSPISGHTSVYWYQQALGLGLQFLLWYDEGEERNRGNFPPRFSGRQFPNYSSELNVNALELEDSALYLCASSFVGGVFEKLFFGSGTQLSVL.

The rearrangement links TRBV5-4 to TRBJ2-7; 8 bases map to TRBD1. The length of the CDR3 is 15 residues. Germline V CDR1 and CDR2: SGHNT, YYREEE (reference sequence). V shed 0 bases and J 2 bases; nucleotides not matched to a gene: 4. CDR3 residues: CASSLAQGGPYEQYF. Written as DNA, the CDR3 is TGTGCCAGCAGCTTGGCACAGGGGGGCCCCTACGAGCAGTACTTC.

This chain uses TRBV6-1 with TRBJ2-7; D perhaps matches TRBD2 (5 bases). Trimming removed 1 base at V and 5 bases at J, with 12 bases between. Germline V gene sequence: CDR1 MNHNS, CDR2 SASEGT. There are 14 residues in the CDR3. The CDR3 DNA is TGTGCCAGCAGTGAAGTGTACGGGGTTAACGAGCAGTACTTC. This gives the protein CASSEVYGVNEQYF.

A few counts support this clone. The chain employs TRBV11-1 and TRBJ1-6; 11 bases line up with TRBD1. The CDR3 consists of 16 residues. The ends lost 5 bases at V and 10 bases at J; junction bases unmatched: 10. The germline CDR1 and CDR2 sequences are SGHAT and FQDESV (reference sequence). The CDR3 reads CASSTRTGGLGSPLHF. The CDR3 nucleotides read TGTGCCAGCAGCACCCGGACAGGGGGCCTGGGGTCACCCCTCCACTTT.

This clone has only one observation. The V call is TRBV29-1, the J call TRBJ1-2; TRBD1 agrees at 11 bases. CDR1 is SQVTM and CDR2 is ANQGSEA in the germline V gene. The CDR3 is 15 amino acids. The trim removed 8 bases at V and 8 bases at J, leaving 16 bases unmatched. DNA of the CDR3: TGCAGCTCATGGACAGGGGGCGATTCCTCCCCCGGCTACACCTTC. Protein sequence: CSSWTGGDSSPGYTF.

J is TRBJ1-3 and V is TRBV6-6; 8 bases match TRBD1. V trimming: 6 bases; J trimming: 4 bases; junction bases outside the gene matches: 5. Germline CDR1 MNHNY, CDR2 SVGAGI (reference sequence). The CDR3 sequence is 14 residues long. The CDR3 DNA is TGTGCCAGCAGCCAGGGGGCGGAGGGAAACACCATATATTTT. Its protein product is CASSQGAEGNTIYF.

This clone has a single count. The chain carries TRBV11-2 and TRBJ2-1, with D perhaps TRBD2 (5 bases). CDR1 and CDR2 from the germline V gene are SGHAT and FQNNGV. The germline V and J ends were trimmed by 5 bases and 8 bases, with 13 bases remaining between them. This CDR3 has 13 residues. CDR3 in DNA: TGTGCCAGCAGCCCCTCGGTCGGGGATGAGCAGTTCTTC. It yields the protein CASSPSVGDEQFF.

This chain connects TRBV11-2 to TRBJ2-5; 9 bases are a match to TRBD2. Germline V lookup: CDR1 SGHAT, CDR2 FQNNGV. The junction had 1 base not matched to a gene; V was cut back by 2 bases and J by 3 bases. There are 14 residues in the CDR3. As DNA, the CDR3 is TGTGCCAGCAGCTTACTAGCGGGGAAAGAGACCCAGTACTTC. Protein sequence: CASSLLAGKETQYF.

This sequence joins TRBV30 and TRBJ1-3; no definite D call. Per germline, CDR1 GTSNPN and CDR2 SVGIG (reference sequence). The CDR3 is 11 amino acids. The V gene lost 4 bases and the J gene lost 8 bases, with 9 bases spanning the gap. As DNA, the CDR3 is TGTGCCTGGAACTATGGCTACACCATATATTTT. It translates to CAWNYGYTIYF.

The V call is TRBV9, the J call TRBJ1-5; D is possibly TRBD1 (5 bases). The V and J ends lost 4 bases and 7 bases respectively, with 21 bases between them. The CDR3 consists of 16 residues. Germline CDR1 and CDR2: SGDLS and YYNGEE. The CDR3 DNA is TGTGCCAGCAGCTCAGGCGTCGGGGGACCCGGGCAGCCCCAGCATTTT. It is translated as CASSSGVGGPGQPQHF.

This clone came up once. The chain is built from TRBV29-1 and TRBJ1-4, with D maybe TRBD1 (5 bases). Trimming cost V 4 bases and J 2 bases, with 11 bases left between them. The CDR3 loop spans 14 amino acids. CDR1 and CDR2 from the germline V gene are SQVTM and ANQGSEA. CDR3 in amino acids: CSVAGAGTNEKLFF. As DNA, the CDR3 is TGCAGCGTTGCTGGGGCCGGCACTAATGAAAAACTGTTTTTT.

This clone was picked up one time. CDR3: CSVVGAKGPFLVGEQFF. The CDR3 DNA sequence: TGCAGCGTTGTGGGGGCGAAGGGACCCTTTTTGGTGGGTGAGCAGTTCTTC. The gene calls are TRBV29-1 and TRBJ2-1, with D perhaps TRBD1 (6 bases). V lost 4 bases to trimming and J lost 9 bases, with 28 bases between them. The CDR3 loop spans 17 amino acids. CDR1 and CDR2 from the germline V gene are SQVTM and ANQGSEA.

This chain uses TRBV4-2 with TRBJ1-2; D not certain. CDR1 and CDR2 (germline): LGHNA, YNFKEQ. The CDR3 sequence is 14 residues long. Deletions cut 3 bases from V and 4 bases from J, with 12 bases between. CDR3 coding DNA: TGTGCCAGCAGCCAGCCCGGCGAGGCCTATGGCTACACCTTC. Encoded protein: CASSQPGEAYGYTF.